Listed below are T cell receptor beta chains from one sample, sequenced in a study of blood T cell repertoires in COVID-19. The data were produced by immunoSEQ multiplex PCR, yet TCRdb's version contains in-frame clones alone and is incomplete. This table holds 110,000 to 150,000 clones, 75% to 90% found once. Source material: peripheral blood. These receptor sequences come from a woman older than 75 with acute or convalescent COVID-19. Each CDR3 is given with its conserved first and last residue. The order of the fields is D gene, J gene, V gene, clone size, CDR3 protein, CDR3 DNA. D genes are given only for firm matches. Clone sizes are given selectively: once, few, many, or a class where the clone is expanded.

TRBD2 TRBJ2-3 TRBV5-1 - CASSLAGLGTDTQYF TGCGCCAGCAGCTTGGCGGGACTAGGAACAGATACGCAGTATTTT
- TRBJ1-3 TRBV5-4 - CASSLEVQGSGNTIYF TGTGCCAGCAGCTTGGAGGTACAGGGTTCTGGAAACACCATATATTTT
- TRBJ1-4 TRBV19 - CAAKNTGYGFGEKLFF TGTGCCGCCAAAAACACGGGATACGGCTTCGGTGAAAAACTGTTTTTT
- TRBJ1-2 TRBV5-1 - CASSPPHTQRGYGYTF TGCGCCAGCAGCCCACCCCACACTCAACGGGGCTATGGCTACACCTTC
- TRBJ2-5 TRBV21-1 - CASSNLGGGHMRETQYF TGTGCCAGCAGCAATCTGGGCGGGGGCCACATGAGGGAGACCCAGTACTTC
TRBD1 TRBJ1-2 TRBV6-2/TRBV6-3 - CASSYLRDSYGYTF TGTGCCAGCAGTTACCTCCGGGACAGCTATGGCTACACCTTC
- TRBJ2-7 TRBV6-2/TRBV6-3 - CASSPGGQLTYEQYF TGTGCCAGCAGTCCGGGGGGACAATTAACCTACGAGCAGTACTTC
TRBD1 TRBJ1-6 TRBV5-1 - CASSPGTANNSPLHF TGCGCCAGCAGCCCGGGGACAGCAAATAATTCACCCCTCCACTTT
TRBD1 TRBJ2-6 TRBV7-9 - CASSNLDRAGANVLTF TGTGCCAGCAGCAACCTCGACAGGGCGGGGGCCAACGTCCTGACTTTC
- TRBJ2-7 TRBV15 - CATSRDRTYYEQYF TGTGCCACCAGCAGAGACCGGACATACTACGAGCAGTACTTC
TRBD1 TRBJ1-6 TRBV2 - CASSNPTGVLSYSPLHF TGTGCCAGCAGTAACCCGACAGGGGTCCTTTCTTATTCACCCCTCCACTTT
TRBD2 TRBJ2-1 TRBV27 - CASSPTSGPYNEQFF TGTGCCAGCAGCCCGACTAGCGGGCCTTACAATGAGCAGTTCTTC
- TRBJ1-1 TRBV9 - CASSVSPGPRGTEAFF TGTGCCAGCAGCGTAAGCCCGGGCCCTCGGGGCACTGAAGCTTTCTTT
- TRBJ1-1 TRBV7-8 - CASSFQVPTEAFF TGTGCCAGCAGCTTTCAGGTCCCCACTGAAGCTTTCTTT
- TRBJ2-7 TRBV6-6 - CASSYPPEQYF TGTGCCAGCAGTTACCCCCCGGAGCAGTACTTC
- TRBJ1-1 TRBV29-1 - CSAPTRGLNTEAFF TGCAGCGCCCCTACGAGAGGGTTGAACACTGAAGCTTTCTTT
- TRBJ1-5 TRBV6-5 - CASRRGNQPQHF TGTGCCAGCAGGCGGGGGAATCAGCCCCAGCATTTT
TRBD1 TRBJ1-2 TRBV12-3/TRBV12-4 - CASRIQGSGGYTF TGTGCCAGCAGGATACAGGGGTCAGGTGGCTACACCTTC
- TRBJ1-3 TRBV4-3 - CASSQGYAGGSGNTIYF TGCGCCAGCAGCCAAGGTTACGCGGGGGGCTCTGGAAACACCATATATTTT
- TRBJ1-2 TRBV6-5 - CASSLQGPTAPYGYTF TGTGCCAGCAGTTTACAGGGTCCTACGGCCCCCTATGGCTACACCTTC
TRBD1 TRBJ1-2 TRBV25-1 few CASTGTGQNYGYTF TGTGCCAGCACCGGAACGGGACAGAACTATGGCTACACCTTC
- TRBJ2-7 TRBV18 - CASSPNRDEQYF TGTGCCAGCTCGCCAAACAGGGACGAGCAGTACTTC
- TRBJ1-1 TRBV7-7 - CASSLQENTEAFF TGTGCTAGCAGCCTACAGGAGAACACTGAAGCTTTCTTT
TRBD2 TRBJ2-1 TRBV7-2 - CASRKTSGSYNEQFF TGTGCCAGCAGGAAGACTAGCGGCTCCTACAATGAGCAGTTCTTC
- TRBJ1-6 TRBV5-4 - CASSTFGRVDSPLHF TGTGCCAGCAGCACCTTCGGCAGGGTAGATTCACCCCTCCACTTT
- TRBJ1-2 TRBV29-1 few CSVLDSNYGYTF TGCAGCGTTTTGGACAGTAACTATGGCTACACCTTC
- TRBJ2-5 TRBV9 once CASSVGGPSSTQYF TGTGCCAGCAGCGTAGGCGGGCCCTCTTCGACCCAGTACTTC
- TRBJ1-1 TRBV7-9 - CASSNWDTNTEAFF TGTGCCAGCAGCAATTGGGACACCAACACTGAAGCTTTCTTT
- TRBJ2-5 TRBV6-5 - CASSRAGTPQETQYF TGTGCCAGCAGTCGCGCGGGGACCCCTCAAGAGACCCAGTACTTC
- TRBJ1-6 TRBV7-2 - CASSLGQTYNSPLHF TGTGCCAGCAGCTTAGGACAGACCTATAATTCACCCCTCCACTTT
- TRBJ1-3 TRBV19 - CASSRQIYSGNTIYF TGTGCCAGTAGCCGACAGATCTACTCTGGAAACACCATATATTTT
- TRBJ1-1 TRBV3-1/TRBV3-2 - CASSEIGGKMHTEAFF TGTGCCAGCAGCGAGATAGGGGGTAAGATGCACACTGAAGCTTTCTTT
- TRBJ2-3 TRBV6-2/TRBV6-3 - CASSPDSVTQYF TGTGCCAGCAGCCCCGATAGTGTTACGCAGTATTTT
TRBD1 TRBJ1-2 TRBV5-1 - CASSHGQAEGYTF TGCGCCAGCAGCCATGGACAGGCCGAAGGCTACACCTTC
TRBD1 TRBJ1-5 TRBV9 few CASSPPGQADQPQHF TGTGCCAGCAGCCCCCCCGGACAGGCGGATCAGCCCCAGCATTTT
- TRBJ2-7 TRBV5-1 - CASRPNRDLVYEQYF TGCGCCAGCAGGCCGAATCGGGACTTGGTCTACGAGCAGTACTTC
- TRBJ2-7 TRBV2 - CASSDGQGVHEQYF TGTGCCAGCAGTGACGGTCAGGGCGTCCACGAGCAGTACTTC
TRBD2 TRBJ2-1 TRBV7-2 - CASSSTSGGNNEQFF TGTGCCAGCAGCTCAACTAGCGGGGGGAACAATGAGCAGTTCTTC
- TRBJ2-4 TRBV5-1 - CASSLAVGLAKNIQYF TGCGCCAGCAGCCTTGCCGTGGGGCTAGCCAAAAACATTCAGTACTTC
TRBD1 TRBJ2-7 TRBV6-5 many CASSRTGSSTYEQYF TGTGCCAGCAGTCGGACAGGGTCTTCAACCTACGAGCAGTACTTC
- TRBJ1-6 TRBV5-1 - CASSLESVSSPLHF TGCGCCAGCAGCTTGGAGTCAGTATCCTCACCCCTCCACTTT
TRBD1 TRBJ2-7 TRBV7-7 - CASSLWRGQGKEQYF TGTGCTAGCAGCTTATGGAGGGGACAGGGGAAGGAGCAGTACTTC
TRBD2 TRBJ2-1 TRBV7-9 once CASSPQFLTSGAHYNEQFF TGTGCCAGCAGCCCTCAGTTTTTGACTAGCGGGGCACATTACAATGAGCAGTTCTTC
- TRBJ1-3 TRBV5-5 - CASSLPYSGNTIYF TGTGCCAGCAGCTTGCCCTACTCTGGAAACACCATATATTTT
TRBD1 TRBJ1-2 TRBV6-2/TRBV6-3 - CASSYVTGGPSFYGYTF TGTGCCAGCAGTTATGTGACAGGGGGACCGTCCTTTTATGGCTACACCTTC
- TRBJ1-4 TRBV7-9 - CASSLKQSNEKLFF TGTGCCAGCAGCTTAAAACAGAGCAATGAAAAACTGTTTTTT
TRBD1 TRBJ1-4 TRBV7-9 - CASSLGGQGRSGEKLFF TGTGCCAGCAGCTTAGGAGGACAGGGACGGTCTGGGGAAAAACTGTTTTTT
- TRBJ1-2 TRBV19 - CATRDSRGGGYTF TGTGCCACTCGGGACTCCCGGGGCGGTGGCTACACCTTC
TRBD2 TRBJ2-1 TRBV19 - CASSTPGLAGPGDEQFF TGTGCCAGTAGTACTCCGGGACTAGCGGGGCCTGGCGATGAGCAGTTCTTC
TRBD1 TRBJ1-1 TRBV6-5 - CASLRGQRYTEAFF TGTGCCAGCCTGAGGGGACAGCGATACACTGAAGCTTTCTTT
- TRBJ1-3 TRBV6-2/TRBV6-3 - CASSLPGSGNTIYF TGTGCCAGCAGCCTCCCCGGTTCTGGAAACACCATATATTTT
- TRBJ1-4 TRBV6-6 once CASSHMSQGGEKLFF TGTGCCAGCAGTCACATGTCCCAAGGGGGTGAAAAACTGTTTTTT
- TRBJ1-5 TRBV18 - CASSPSSNQPQHF TGTGCCAGCTCACCAAGCTCGAATCAGCCCCAGCATTTT
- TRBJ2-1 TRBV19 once CASSIDSAGVEANEQFF TGTGCCAGTAGTATAGATTCCGCCGGGGTAGAGGCCAATGAGCAGTTCTTC